The clone carrying this T cell receptor (beta chain) showed up just once. This record comes from a study of cytomegalovirus exposure and HLA in healthy donors. Per the germline V gene, CDR1 is SNHLY and CDR2 is FYNNEI. Trimming took off 8 bases at V and 0 bases at J, with 9 bases between the two ends. The length of the CDR3 is 13 residues. Amplification used 60 Vbeta primers and 13 Jbeta primers. Sequencing was performed with immunoSEQ multiplex PCR; in TCRdb, only in-frame clones are kept and a portion is missing. Of over 80,000 clones detected, around 74% appear once; the ten largest clones hold 14%.

This TCR was sampled from a woman between 70 and 85 years old in good health and CMV-seropositive. The sequenced material came from PBMCs. This chain uses TRBV2 with TRBJ2-3; D call uncertain. CDR3 in amino acids: CASAITSTDTQYF. CDR3 DNA: TGTGCCAGCGCAATCACTAGCACAGATACGCAGTATTTT.